One sample yielded the 5 T cell receptor beta chains listed below, sequenced in a study of patients and donors after allogeneic stem cell transplantation. Each CDR3 protein gets one entry after TCRdb re-called the RT-PCR reads with MiXCR. The sample lists about 410,000 distinct CDR3 sequences, 15% to 20% occurring once. Sequences were obtained from blood, either unsorted or a sorted T cell fraction (not recorded which). The source of these receptors is a human donor who was either an allogeneic HSCT recipient or a stem cell or donor lymphocyte infusion donor (not recorded which). It is not recorded whose cells these are; they may come from a transplant donor.

This clonotype has only a few counts. This chain joins TRBV5-4 and TRBJ2-3; 7 nucleotides align to TRBD1. With 5 bases clipped from V and 2 bases from J, the junction kept 8 bases outside the gene matches. Germline V gene data show CDR1 as SGHNT and CDR2 as YYREEE (reference sequence). The CDR3 contains 15 residues. The CDR3 nucleotides are TGTGCCAGCAGGCGGAAGGGACAGCCCACAGATACGCAGTATTTT. Translated, it gives CASRRKGQPTDTQYF.

There are a few counts of this clonotype. V and J are TRBV20-1 and TRBJ2-3; D is undetermined. CDR1 and CDR2 from the germline V gene are DFQATT and SNEGSKA (reference sequence). CDR3 length equals 10 residues. Deletions cut 6 bases from V and 8 bases from J, with 9 bases between. This CDR3 is CSATIVTQYF. The CDR3 DNA follows: TGCAGTGCGACGATTGTTACGCAGTATTTT.

This clonotype was counted between two and nine times. The chain links TRBV6-5 to TRBJ1-5; D gene ambiguous. The length of the CDR3 is 13 residues. Germline CDR1 MNHEY, CDR2 SVGAGI. The germline V and J ends were trimmed by 4 bases and 1 base, with 5 bases remaining between them. CDR3 sequence: CASSSQSNQPQHF. CDR3 bases: TGTGCCAGCAGTTCACAGAGCAATCAGCCCCAGCATTTT.

J is TRBJ1-1 and V is TRBV12-3 or TRBV12-4, with no clear D. The CDR3 is made up of 14 amino acids. Trimming pared 1 base from V and 1 base from J, leaving 7 bases between. This CDR3 is CASSLGQENTEAFF. The CDR3 DNA reads as TGTGCCAGCAGTTTAGGGCAGGAGAACACTGAAGCTTTCTTT.

The V and J genes are TRBV29-1 and TRBJ1-2; TRBD1 might be the D (6 bases). Trimming removed 7 bases from V and 5 bases from J, with 14 bases in between. CDR1 and CDR2 (germline): SQVTM, ANQGSEA. There are 12 residues in the CDR3. The CDR3 loop reads CSARGGGYGYTF. The DNA of the CDR3 is TGCAGCGCCCGAGGGGGGGGGTATGGCTACACCTTC.